Listed here are 21 T cell receptor beta chains from one sample, sequenced in a study of tumor-infiltrating lymphocytes in primary liver carcinoma. The input was around 500 ng total RNA; TCR beta cDNA was made from it with a constant-region primer. TCR beta libraries came from three nested multiplex PCR rounds using slightly modified ARM-PCR. Rounds one and two of PCR, each of about 10 cycles, were primed with TRBV1-TRBV30 forward primers and a C-beta reverse primer. TCRdb independently ran MiXCR on the multiplex PCR reads; one entry per CDR3 protein. This sample carries a few hundred thousand distinct CDR3 sequences, about 50% of them seen once, and the ten largest clones take 17%. Researchers drew blood RNA from unsorted whole blood and extracted germline DNA as well. Sequenced: peripheral blood. The origin of the receptors is a woman aged 30 to 39 with primary liver carcinoma and hepatitis B virus infection.

Regarding this clonotype: A much larger clone differs by one base, so this may be a read error. V is TRBV29-1 and J is TRBJ2-2, with D perhaps matching TRBD1 or TRBD2 (6 bases each). The CDR3 totals 14 residues. Germline V gene sequence: CDR1 SQVTM, CDR2 ANQGSEA. CDR3 sequence: CSVVGGLNTGELSF. The CDR3 coding sequence is TGCAGCGTTGTTGGGGGGCTGAACACCGGGGAGCTGTCTTTT.

V gene TRBV11-1 combines with J gene TRBJ2-7; D remains unclear. Germline-derived CDR1 and CDR2 are SGHAT and FQDESV (reference sequence). CDR3 length equals 12 residues. V was pared by 5 bases and J by 7 bases, with 12 bases between. The CDR3 here is CASSEQCREQYF. The CDR3 DNA is TGTGCCAGCAGCGAACAGTGTAGGGAGCAGTACTTC.

For this clonotype: Given a much more abundant clone one base away, this may be a read error. The rearrangement links TRBV29-1 to TRBJ2-6; a weak D match, TRBD1 (5 bases). The CDR3 sequence is 12 residues long. CDR1 SQVTM and CDR2 ANQGSEA come from the germline V gene. CDR3 in DNA: TGCAGCGTTGTCGGTGGGGCCAACATCCTGACTTTC. This codes for CSVVGGANILTF.

This clonotype was observed at least ten times. The chain carries TRBV12-3 or TRBV12-4 and TRBJ2-1, with D unresolved. V was clipped by 6 bases and J by 8 bases, with 17 bases between them. The CDR3 loop spans 14 amino acids. The CDR3 region is CASRKQWRVDEQFF. The DNA for the CDR3 is TGTGCCAGCAGGAAACAGTGGAGAGTTGATGAGCAGTTCTTC.

Only a few counts were recorded for this clonotype. A much larger clonotype is one base distant, so this may be a read error. This chain uses TRBV11-1 with TRBJ1-2, with D unclear. The CDR3 length is 11 residues. CDR1 SGHAT and CDR2 FQDESV come from the germline V gene (reference sequence). In DNA form, the CDR3 reads TGTGTCAGCAGCAATAACTATGGCTACACCTTC. Encoded protein: CVSSNNYGYTF.

A word on this clonotype: Germline is not matched at one junction end, which may reflect a read error. The chain is built from TRBV14 and TRBJ2-3, with TRBD2 identical over 11 bases. The V gene's germline CDR1 is SGHDN and CDR2 FVKESK. The CDR3 extends over 15 amino acids. The CDR3: CGSSQALAGGDTQYF. In DNA form, the CDR3 reads TGTGGCAGCAGCCAAGCTCTAGCGGGAGGAGATACGCAGTATTTT.

About this clonotype: A much more abundant neighbour one base away suggests this may be a read error. The CDR3 does not end in the conserved phenylalanine or tryptophan, so this is likely a read error. This chain uses TRBV6-1 with TRBJ1-2; D uncertain. The CDR3 totals 16 residues. CDR1 MNHNS and CDR2 SASEGT come from the germline V gene. V was clipped by 0 bases and J by 2 bases, with 13 bases between them. This CDR3 is CASSEAFGFTNYGYTL. The CDR3 DNA sequence: TGTGCCAGCAGTGAAGCGTTCGGCTTTACCAACTATGGCTACACCTTA.

With respect to this clonotype: This CDR3 fails to terminate in the conserved phenylalanine or tryptophan, so it likely reflects a read error. The gene calls are TRBV6-2 or TRBV6-3 and TRBJ2-1; TRBD2 aligns across 9 bases. This CDR3 has 16 residues. Trimming at V came to 5 bases and at J to 9 bases, leaving 14 bases not matched to a gene. From germline, CDR1 is MNHEY and CDR2 SVGEGT. In DNA, the CDR3 is TGTGCCAGCAGTCCCCGCGCCTGGAGCGGGGGGAGTGAGCAGTTCTGC. It is translated as CASSPRAWSGGSEQFC.

The chain has TRBV18 and TRBJ1-1; TRBD1 agrees at 7 bases. The CDR3 consists of 12 residues. CDR1 KGHSH and CDR2 LQKENI come from the germline V gene. V gave up 5 bases and J gave up 11 bases; unmatched junction bases: 8. The CDR3 DNA reads as TGTGCCAGCTCATCTACAGGGGAGGGGGCTTTCTTT. It codes for CASSSTGEGAFF.

The J gene is TRBJ1-3, the V gene TRBV6-5; D gene unclear. V lost 8 bases and J 4 bases, leaving 21 bases between the germline ends. The CDR3 runs to 16 residues. CDR1 is MNHEY and CDR2 is SVGAGI in the germline V gene. As DNA, the CDR3 is TGTGCCAGCGGTCCCCTTCAGGAAAATTTAGGAAACACCATATATTTT. It codes for CASGPLQENLGNTIYF.

For this clonotype: A much larger clone differs by one base, so this may be a read error. The rearrangement joins TRBV4-2 to TRBJ2-2; D perhaps matches TRBD2 (6 bases). Germline CDR1 LGHNA, CDR2 YNFKEQ. This CDR3 is 16 amino acids long. CDR3 in DNA: TGTGCCAGAAGCCACCAGGAGGGCCGAGGCACCGGGGAGCTGTTTTTT. This gives the protein CARSHQEGRGTGELFF.

As to this clonotype: A junction boundary mismatches the germline segment, possibly from a read error. The chain has TRBV6-5 and TRBJ1-5; perhaps TRBD1 as D (5 bases). CDR1 is MNHEY, CDR2 SVGAGI, per germline. The CDR3 is 14 residues long. CDR3 residues: CASRDSRSNQPRHF. In DNA, the CDR3 is TGTGCCAGCCGAGACAGTCGGAGCAATCAGCCCCGGCATTTT.

This clonotype was detected many times. The genes are TRBV6-5 and TRBJ2-7; 10 bases match TRBD2. V trimming: 9 bases; J trimming: 5 bases; junction bases outside the gene matches: 4. CDR1 is MNHEY and CDR2 is SVGAGI in the germline V gene. CDR3 length: 12 residues. For the CDR3, the DNA is TGTGCCAGTACTAGCGGGATCCACGAGCAGTACTTC. Its translation is CASTSGIHEQYF.

Comments on this clonotype: An end of the junction differs from the germline gene, which may be a read error. The V and J genes are TRBV6-6 and TRBJ1-5, with TRBD1 as a possible D gene (5 bases). Germline lookup yields CDR1 MNHNY and CDR2 SVGAGI (reference sequence). There are 13 residues in the CDR3. The CDR3 region has the DNA TGTGCCAGCAGTTTTGGGGACGATCAGCCCCAGCTTTTT. Translated: CASSFGDDQPQLF.

This clonotype was seen at least ten times. V and J are TRBV28 and TRBJ1-5; D gene unclear. Germline assignment: CDR1 MDHEN and CDR2 SYDVKM. V was cut by 6 bases and J by 4 bases, with 10 bases left in between. This CDR3 region has 13 residues. The CDR3: CASRDIGNQPQHF. The CDR3 nucleotides read TGTGCCAGCAGGGATATTGGGAATCAGCCCCAGCATTTT. Filled out from reference TRBV28 and TRBJ1-5, the complete variable domain reads DVKVTQSSRYLVKRTGEKVFLECVQDMDHENMFWYRQDPGLGLRLIYFSYDVKMKEKGDIPEGYSVSREKKERFSLILESASTNQTSMYLCASRDIGNQPQHFGDGTRLSIL.

This rearrangement joins TRBV6-1 to TRBJ1-2; 10 bases match TRBD1. Germline values: CDR1 MNHNS, CDR2 SASEGT. The CDR3 contains 15 residues. With 4 bases clipped from V and 8 bases from J, the junction kept 10 bases outside the gene matches. The CDR3 loop is CASSVPGGQGVGYTF. The CDR3 DNA follows: TGTGCCAGCAGTGTTCCTGGAGGACAGGGGGTAGGCTACACCTTC.

The V and J genes are TRBV7-9 and TRBJ1-5; no firm D call. This CDR3 has 12 amino acids. Trimming removed 8 bases at V and 0 bases at J, with 5 bases between. Germline-derived CDR1 and CDR2 are SEHNR and FQNEAQ (reference sequence). The CDR3 coding sequence is TGTGCCAGCGGGATTAGCAATCAGCCCCAGCATTTT. This sequence encodes CASGISNQPQHF.

A note on this clonotype: A read error may explain this, as a much larger clone is one base away. This rearrangement joins TRBV6-5 to TRBJ2-6; D is possibly TRBD2 (6 bases). This CDR3 has 17 residues. Germline V gives CDR1 MNHEY, CDR2 SVGAGI. CDR3 coding DNA: TGTGCCAGCAATTACTCGGGGGTCGACTCTGGGGCCAACGTCCTGACTTTC. It is translated as CASNYSGVDSGANVLTF.

This sequence joins TRBV12-5 and TRBJ2-5; D assignment may be TRBD1 or TRBD2 (5 bases each). Trimming removed 9 bases from V and 9 bases from J, with 23 bases in between. The length of the CDR3 is 14 residues. Germline V lookup: CDR1 LGHNT, CDR2 FRNRAP. CDR3 amino acids: CARVLRDVPGAQYF. The CDR3 nucleotides are TGTGCTAGGGTTCTCCGGGACGTTCCTGGGGCCCAGTACTTC.

Turning to this clonotype: Since a much larger clone is just one base distant, this may be a read error. The chain carries TRBV4-1 and TRBJ2-7; 9 bases line up with TRBD1. From germline, CDR1 is MGHRA and CDR2 YSYEKL. The CDR3 is 15 residues long. Germline trimming cut 3 bases from V and 6 bases from J; bases unmatched to any gene: 9. The CDR3 region has the DNA TGCGCCAGCAGCCAGGAGGACAGGGGCTCTATCGAGCAGTACTTC. Translated: CASSQEDRGSIEQYF.

A note on this clonotype: One end of the junction fails to match germline, which may point to a read error. The chain employs TRBV19 and TRBJ2-2; 11 bases are a match to TRBD1. Looked up from germline, CDR1 is LNHDA and CDR2 is SQIVND (reference sequence). The CDR3 has 15 amino acids. CDR3 bases: TGTACCAGTAGGACAGGGGGCGAGAACACCGGGGAGCTGTTTTTT. It specifies CTSRTGGENTGELFF.